This T cell receptor beta chain was obtained from a study of monozygotic twins with inflammatory bowel disease (dated by TCRdb to between 2018 and 2021). As for the study more broadly: A total of roughly 28 monozygotic twin pairs were included in the full study, comprising nine German pairs (four IBD-concordant, five IBD-discordant) and 19 IBD-discordant Danish pairs. Each individual had, on average, about 151 000 unique TCRalpha sequences and 181 000 unique TCRbeta sequences available for analysis. The search for disease-associated traits relied mainly on comparing IBD patients with their genetically identical healthy co-twins within discordant pairs. Paper-wide results and their limitations: A decrease in TCRbeta repertoire diversity, as measured by inverse Simpson index, was observed in IBD patients compared with their healthy co-twins. Fewer clonotypes were shared with other individuals by IBD patients than by healthy twins, most markedly in patients showing signs of disease activity. The analysis was unable to tell different T cell subtypes apart. No difference in repertoire similarity was observed between concordant and discordant twins, possibly owing to limited statistical power. The results gave no support for a single strong signal or clonotype linked to IBD. Because patients were on differing immunosuppressive treatments, the repertoires may have picked up extra background noise and inter-individual variability.

From each donor, a roughly 2.5 ml peripheral blood sample was drawn into PAXgene tubes and stored at -80 degrees C. Total RNA was isolated from whole blood with the PAXgene blood miRNA kit on an automated QIAcube, without T cell sorting. Peripheral blood from monozygotic twin pairs who were concordant or discordant for inflammatory bowel disease underwent deep TCRalpha and TCRbeta repertoire profiling using unique molecular barcoding. Smoking habits were recorded for all twin pairs, and each individual was classified as a current, former or never smoker. As to this clonotype: Its antigen specificity is not known.

Reading from cysteine to phenylalanine, the CDR3 counts 16 amino acids. DNA for this receptor is not on file. The library came from 5' RACE. Preparation of each TCR library used roughly 3.5 ug of total RNA. For each sample, cDNA synthesis with SMARTScribe reverse transcriptase was split into eight separate reactions. During cDNA synthesis, template switching was used to introduce unique molecular identifiers that contained a 6-nucleotide sample barcode. TCRalpha and TCRbeta cDNA was amplified by two nested PCRs of 16 and 9 cycles, with bead purification after each PCR. Before amplification, the cDNA was treated with uracil DNA-glycosylase and purified using the QIAquick PCR purification kit. The second PCR added Illumina TruSeq-compatible adapters along with sample-specific barcodes. TapeStation and Qubit were used to check library quality and concentration, and 4 to 6 ng of each library went into the pool. Sequencing of pooled libraries was carried out on an Illumina HiSeq2500 single-index Rapid Run using 2 x 100 bp reads and custom sequencing primers. Processing in the source paper ran as follows. MiGEC version 1.2.6 was used for UMI-based consensus assembly to correct PCR and sequencing errors. MiXCR version 2.1.1 handled V(D)J alignment, clonotype assembly and CDR3 extraction. To normalise gene usage, clonotype sharing and MAIT/NKT TCR abundance, the top 1000, 10 000 and 20 000 clonotypes in each sample were analysed. Diversity was computed as the inverse Simpson index with the vegan R package after downsampling to 27 000 UMIs. Paired Mann-Whitney U tests were applied to discordant twin pairs, and Benjamini-Hochberg correction was used for multiple testing. TCRdb reprocessed the reads; each CDR3 protein sequence makes one entry, and DNA is unavailable. These V and J calls originate from TCRdb's pipeline instead of the authors' own analysis. This sample's table has entries for fewer than 150,000 distinct CDR3 sequences. The ten largest make up less than 3% of the sample.

The sequenced sample consisted of blood. The chain couples TRBV12-3 or TRBV12-4 to TRBJ1-4; TCRdb lists TRBD1, though no DNA is available to test this call. The sequence was obtained from a human donor with ulcerative colitis or Crohn's disease, or a healthy co-twin of an affected twin (not recorded which). CDR3 sequence: CASSLGGRLGYEKLFF.